This entry concerns a single T cell receptor beta chain. Its antigen is still unknown. The entry originates in a study of Ad26.COV2.S vaccination and SARS-CoV-2 variants. General observations from the study: Vaccinees displayed broader spike-specific TCR repertoires than placebo recipients. Comparability of non-spike TCR breadth was observed across vaccine and placebo recipients. The TCR breadth and depth analyses may have understated or missed part of the total T cell responses.

Sequencing was performed with immunoSEQ multiplex PCR; in TCRdb, only in-frame clones are kept and a portion is missing. The sample carries about 87,000 clones, roughly 85% recorded once. The germline CDR1 and CDR2 sequences are SGHTA and FQGNSA. The V and J ends lost 3 bases and 6 bases, in that order; junction bases with no gene match: 8. The length of the CDR3 is 15 residues. This TCR was recovered from a human donor who had recovered from COVID-19. The material was peripheral blood, obtained after recovery from COVID-19. The V gene is TRBV7-2, the J gene TRBJ2-5; 9 bases fit TRBD2. This CDR3 reads CASSLAGGPSQTQYF. The CDR3 nucleotides read TGTGCCAGCAGCTTGGCGGGAGGGCCATCACAGACCCAGTACTTC.